The 5 T cell receptor beta chains given below trace back to one sample, sequenced in a study of T-cell reconstitution after alpha-beta-depleted transplantation in children. During its preparation, the TCRbeta library received unique molecular identifiers. TCRdb re-analysed the PCR reads in MiXCR, keeping a single row per CDR3 protein. The sample lists around 180,000 distinct CDR3 sequences, around 10% occurring once. Sequencing used PBMCs, obtained before TCRalphabeta/CD19-depleted stem cell transplant. These receptors were obtained from a boy aged 2 to 10 with acute myeloid leukemia, due to receive a stem cell transplant.

This clonotype was picked up many times. The chain employs TRBV19 and TRBJ2-2; unclear D gene. Germline V gives CDR1 LNHDA, CDR2 SQIVND (reference sequence). V gave up 7 bases and J gave up 1 base, with 10 bases separating them. CDR3 length: 14 amino acids. The CDR3 sequence is CASKDQQNTGELFF. The CDR3 DNA reads TGTGCCAGTAAGGATCAGCAGAACACCGGGGAGCTGTTTTTT.

This clonotype appeared many times. The chain has TRBV29-1 and TRBJ1-5; D perhaps matches TRBD1 (5 bases). Between the trimmed V and J ends, which lost 6 bases and 5 bases, there was a span of 14 bases. The CDR3 consists of 13 residues. In germline, CDR1 is SQVTM, CDR2 ANQGSEA. CDR3 protein: CSVGGESDQPQHF. CDR3 nucleotides: TGCAGCGTCGGAGGGGAGTCCGATCAGCCCCAGCATTTT.

The table lists this clonotype with many counts. This sequence joins TRBV24-1 and TRBJ2-3; the D is unclear. Germline loops: CDR1 KGHDR, CDR2 SFDVKD. With 3 bases removed from V and 3 bases from J, the gap between germline ends came to 24 bases. CDR3 length: 19 residues. The CDR3, as DNA: TGTGCCACCAGTGATACCCGGACCCGAGCCCAACTACCTACAGATACGCAGTATTTT. Amino acid sequence: CATSDTRTRAQLPTDTQYF.

There are a few counts of this clonotype. The chain links TRBV11-3 to TRBJ2-3; TRBD1 aligns across 9 bases. After removal of 5 bases from V and 3 bases from J, the junction contained 12 bases not matched to a gene. From germline, CDR1 is SGHNT and CDR2 YENEEA. This CDR3 has 17 amino acids. The CDR3 region is CASSRGTGQGRTDTQYF. Here the CDR3 DNA reads TGTGCCAGCAGCCGCGGGACAGGGCAAGGGAGGACAGATACGCAGTATTTT.

The rearrangement uses TRBV5-1 and TRBJ2-3; no definite D call. V dropped 0 bases and J dropped 6 bases, with 14 bases sitting between them. CDR1 is SGHRS and CDR2 is YFSETQ in the germline V gene. The CDR3 loop spans 15 amino acids. CDR3 sequence: CASSLEVRPRDTQYF. The CDR3 DNA sequence: TGCGCCAGCAGCTTGGAGGTTCGACCCCGCGATACGCAGTATTTT.